This T cell receptor (beta chain) was identified during a study of type 1 regulatory T cells. Study-level information: T-allo10 is a Tr1-enriched, alloantigen-specific CD4 T cell product made in vitro.

MiXCR was run by TCRdb on the reads, yielding one entry per CDR3 protein. The table records some 100,000 distinct CDR3 sequences, roughly 31% of them present only once. The CDR3 has 16 amino acids. Germline values: CDR1 SGHRS, CDR2 YFSETQ. This receptor was identified in a human donor in good health. This chain joins TRBV5-1 and TRBJ2-1, with 14 nucleotides matching TRBD2. With the DNA end fitting TRBJ2-7 better, the J assignment may be wrong. The sample was CD4+ T cells, either the whole sample or a sorted fraction (not recorded which). In DNA form, the CDR3 reads TGCGCCAGCAGCAGAAGACTAGCGGGAGGGATGAATGAGCAGTACTTC. Amino acids: CASSRRLAGGMNEQYF.